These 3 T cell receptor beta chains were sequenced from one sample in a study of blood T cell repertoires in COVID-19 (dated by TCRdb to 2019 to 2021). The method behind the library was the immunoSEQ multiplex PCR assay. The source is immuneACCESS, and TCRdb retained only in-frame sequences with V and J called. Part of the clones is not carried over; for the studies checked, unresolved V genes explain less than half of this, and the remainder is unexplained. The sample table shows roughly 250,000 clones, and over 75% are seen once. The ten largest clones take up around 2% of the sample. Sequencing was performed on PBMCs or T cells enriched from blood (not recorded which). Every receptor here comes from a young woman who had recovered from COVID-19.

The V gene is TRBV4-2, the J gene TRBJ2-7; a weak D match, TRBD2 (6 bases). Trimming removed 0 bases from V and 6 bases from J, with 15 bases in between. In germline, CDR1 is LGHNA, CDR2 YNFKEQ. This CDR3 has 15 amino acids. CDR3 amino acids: CASSQEGWGGAEQYF. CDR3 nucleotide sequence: TGTGCCAGCAGCCAAGAGGGGTGGGGAGGAGCCGAGCAGTACTTC.

CDR3 DNA sequence: TGTGCCTGGGAGGCCGGCGTGAACACTGAAGCTTTCTTT. It specifies CAWEAGVNTEAFF. The chain has TRBV30 and TRBJ1-1; the D is unclear. CDR1 is GTSNPN, CDR2 SVGIG, per germline (reference sequence). Trimming shortened V by 5 bases and J by 0 bases, and 10 bases separated the two germline ends. The CDR3 has 13 residues.

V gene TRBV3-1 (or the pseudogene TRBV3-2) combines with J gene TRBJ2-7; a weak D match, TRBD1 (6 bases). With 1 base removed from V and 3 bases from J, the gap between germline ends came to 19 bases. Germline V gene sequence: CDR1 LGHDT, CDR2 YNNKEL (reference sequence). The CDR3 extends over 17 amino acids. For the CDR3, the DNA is TGTGCCAGCAGCCAAGCCACAGGGCTACATACCGGCTACGAGCAGTACTTC. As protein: CASSQATGLHTGYEQYF.